Shown below are 17 T cell receptor beta chains from a single sample sequenced in a study of blood T cells in healthy people across ages. Together with a sample-barcoded 5' primer, a J-beta primer mix was included in a second PCR lasting about 7 to 11 cycles. TCRdb re-derived calls from the 5' RACE reads in MiXCR, one entry per CDR3 protein. The sample includes about 800,000 distinct CDR3 sequences, about 45% seen only once; the top ten take around a sixth. Sequencing was performed on blood. The receptors originated from an elderly man in good health.

This sequence joins TRBV20-1 and TRBJ2-3, with 9 bases fitting TRBD2. The germline V gene encodes CDR1 DFQATT and CDR2 SNEGSKA (reference sequence). V lost 6 bases to trimming and J lost 6 bases; unmatched junction nucleotides: 13. This CDR3 comprises 15 residues. CDR3 nucleotides: TGCAGTGCCGATTCTGGGCGGGAGGGCCGGGATACGCAGTATTTT. Encoded protein: CSADSGREGRDTQYF.

The chain joins TRBV29-1 to TRBJ2-1; 13 bases agree with TRBD2. V was pared by 7 bases and J by 10 bases, with 7 bases of the junction left unmatched. The CDR3 is 13 residues long. Germline V gene data show CDR1 as SQVTM and CDR2 as ANQGSEA. In DNA form, the CDR3 reads TGCAGCGGGACTAGCGGGAGAGGCGGGGAGCAGTTCTTC. Protein sequence: CSGTSGRGGEQFF.

This clonotype was observed a handful of times. V gene TRBV20-1 combines with J gene TRBJ2-1; 13 nucleotides match TRBD2. This CDR3 comprises 18 residues. CDR1 and CDR2 (germline): DFQATT, SNEGSKA (reference sequence). J was trimmed by 8 bases and V by 5 bases; bases with no gene match: 18. The CDR3 DNA is TGCAGTGCTGCAACCCCCATCGGGACTAGCGGGATTGGGGATGAGCAGTTCTTC. Its protein is CSAATPIGTSGIGDEQFF.

This clonotype was detected only a few times. This chain uses TRBV5-1 with TRBJ1-1; the D gene is possibly TRBD1 (5 bases). This CDR3 contains 14 residues. Germline V gene lookup returns CDR1 SGHRS and CDR2 YFSETQ. Trimming shortened V by 2 bases and J by 9 bases, and 17 bases separated the two germline ends. The CDR3 spells CASSLDKGLVKAFF. CDR3 sequence (DNA): TGCGCCAGCAGCTTAGATAAGGGGCTCGTCAAAGCTTTCTTT.

This clonotype was observed a few times. The CDR3 bases are TGTGCCTGGAGTTTGACTAGCGGGAGAACCCAGCAGTTCTTC. Amino acid sequence: CAWSLTSGRTQQFF. The J gene is TRBJ2-1, the V gene TRBV30; 12 nucleotides line up with TRBD2. The germline gives CDR1 GTSNPN, CDR2 SVGIG (reference sequence). CDR3 length equals 14 residues. V shed 2 bases and J 11 bases; nucleotides not matched to a gene: 7.

This rearrangement joins TRBV20-1 to TRBJ2-7; 9 bases match TRBD1. CDR1 DFQATT and CDR2 SNEGSKA come from the germline V gene (reference sequence). V lost 5 bases, J lost 6 bases, and 14 bases stayed unmatched. The CDR3 loop spans 15 amino acids. Written as DNA, the CDR3 is TGCAGTGCTGGGGGGGGACAGGGAGTCCCCTGCGAGCAGTACTTC. It yields the protein CSAGGGQGVPCEQYF.

The rearrangement joins TRBV20-1 to TRBJ2-3; D is unclear. Germline values: CDR1 DFQATT, CDR2 SNEGSKA (reference sequence). The CDR3 consists of 13 residues. The V and J ends lost 3 bases and 7 bases respectively, with 14 bases between them. The DNA for the CDR3 is TGCAGTGCTAGTTCTGGAATAATAAATACGCAGTATTTT. Protein: CSASSGIINTQYF.

This clonotype was detected a few times. The chain couples TRBV5-8 to TRBJ2-3; weak D call: TRBD2 (6 bases). The ends were cut back, 3 bases at V and 1 base at J, with 12 bases in the middle. The CDR3 is 15 amino acids. Germline lookup yields CDR1 SGHTS and CDR2 YDEGEE. In DNA form, the CDR3 reads TGTGCCAGCAGCTATGGGACTTGGGGCACAGATACGCAGTATTTT. Protein sequence: CASSYGTWGTDTQYF.

The CDR3 nucleotides read TGCAGTACCTCAGGGATAAGCAATCAGCCCCAGCATTTT. Translating it yields CSTSGISNQPQHF. The V and J genes are TRBV20-1 and TRBJ1-5, with a possible D match to TRBD1 (5 bases). Trimming stripped 8 bases from V and 1 base from J, with 12 bases between. The CDR3 runs to 13 residues. Germline assignment: CDR1 DFQATT and CDR2 SNEGSKA (reference sequence).

This chain connects TRBV7-6 to TRBJ1-6, with a possible D match to TRBD1 (5 bases). The germline V gene encodes CDR1 SGHVS and CDR2 FNYEAQ. Trimming stripped 4 bases from V and 7 bases from J, with 17 bases between. CDR3 length: 16 amino acids. The CDR3 reads CASSSLPGIQNSPLHF. The CDR3 DNA sequence: TGTGCCAGCAGCTCTCTCCCAGGGATCCAAAATTCACCCCTCCACTTT.

This clonotype has ten or more counts. This sequence joins TRBV6-2 or TRBV6-3 and TRBJ2-3; tentative D call: TRBD2 (6 bases). The germline CDR1 and CDR2 sequences are MNHEY and SVGEGT. Trimming took 0 bases from V and 2 from J, leaving 12 bases between them. The CDR3 runs to 16 residues. CDR3: CASSYSRAGLTDTQYF. The CDR3 DNA follows: TGTGCCAGCAGTTACTCGAGAGCGGGCCTCACAGATACGCAGTATTTT.

Here the CDR3 reads CASWSGSGYTF. The CDR3 nucleotides are TGTGCCAGCTGGTCGGGGAGCGGCTACACCTTC. The V gene is TRBV9, the J gene TRBJ1-2; D gene ambiguous. The V end lost 7 bases, the J end lost 8 bases, and 12 bases lay between the germline ends. The CDR3 spans 11 residues. Per germline, CDR1 SGDLS and CDR2 YYNGEE.

V usage is TRBV11-1 and J usage is TRBJ2-1; D is undetermined. This CDR3 contains 14 residues. Germline CDR1 is SGHAT and CDR2 is FQDESV (reference sequence). Deletions cut 2 bases from V and 6 bases from J, with 11 bases between. CDR3: CASSLFQFPNEQFF. CDR3 in DNA: TGTGCCAGCAGCTTATTCCAATTCCCCAATGAGCAGTTCTTC.

This clonotype occurred once. This may be a read error, as it is one base from a much larger clone. The chain carries TRBV28 and TRBJ2-1; TRBD2 agrees at 9 bases. CDR3 length: 17 residues. Germline lookup yields CDR1 MDHEN and CDR2 SYDVKM. The CDR3 region has the DNA TGTGCCAGCACCTCTAGCGGGACCATAGTCTCCTACGATGAGCAGTTCTTC. Its protein product is CASTSSGTIVSYDEQFF.

The chain uses TRBV29-1 and TRBJ2-3; 8 bases line up with TRBD2. This CDR3 spans 15 amino acids. Germline V gene sequence: CDR1 SQVTM, CDR2 ANQGSEA. Trimming cost V 1 base and J 4 bases; bases outside gene matches: 7. The DNA of the CDR3 is TGCAGCGTTGAAGCCGGCCGGGAGGGCCCAGATACGCAGTATTTT. Its protein product is CSVEAGREGPDTQYF.

This clonotype has a single count. This chain joins TRBV7-9 and TRBJ2-7; D unresolved. The V and J ends lost 0 bases and 3 bases respectively, with 9 bases between them. The CDR3 sequence is 14 residues long. The germline V gene has CDR1 SEHNR and CDR2 FQNEAQ (reference sequence). CDR3 protein: CASSLARLNYEQYF. The CDR3 DNA reads TGTGCCAGCAGCTTAGCAAGGTTAAACTACGAGCAGTACTTC.

The V call is TRBV5-1, the J call TRBJ2-1; D perhaps matches TRBD2 (5 bases). Germline V gene sequence: CDR1 SGHRS, CDR2 YFSETQ. V gave up 4 bases and J gave up 3 bases, with 14 bases separating them. This CDR3 is built from 15 residues. Here the CDR3 reads CASSTTSTSYNEQFF. As DNA, the CDR3 is TGCGCCAGCAGCACCACTAGTACTAGCTACAATGAGCAGTTCTTC.